The 32 T cell receptor beta chains in this list originate from one sample, sequenced in a study of blood T cell repertoires in COVID-19. TCRdb keeps only in-frame clones here, not all; method: immunoSEQ multiplex PCR. The top ten hold 1.5% to 2% of the sample, which has more than 300,000 clones, about 83% seen once. Sequencing was done on a sample of peripheral blood. These receptors were taken from a woman aged 50 to 60 with acute or convalescent COVID-19.

V usage is TRBV5-1 and J usage is TRBJ2-3; 11 bases line up with TRBD2. V lost 4 bases to trimming and J lost 2 bases; unmatched junction nucleotides: 3. The V gene's germline CDR1 is SGHRS and CDR2 YFSETQ. CDR3 size: 15 residues. The CDR3 region has the DNA TGCGCCAGCAGCAGGGGACTAGCGGCCACAGATACGCAGTATTTT. It codes for CASSRGLAATDTQYF.

The chain has TRBV18 and TRBJ1-6, with 9 nucleotides matching TRBD1. Germline CDR1 and CDR2: KGHSH and LQKENI. CDR3 size: 18 residues. V dropped 4 bases and J dropped 3; count of bases not matched to a gene: 10. The CDR3 region is CASSQLGTGIYYNSPLHF. For the CDR3, the DNA is TGTGCCAGCTCACAACTGGGGACAGGGATCTACTATAATTCACCCCTCCACTTT.

The gene calls are TRBV7-9 and TRBJ2-1; 15 bases agree with TRBD2. The V and J ends lost 5 bases and 9 bases, in that order; junction bases with no gene match: 5. Germline V gene sequence: CDR1 SEHNR, CDR2 FQNEAQ (reference sequence). This CDR3 has 15 amino acids. DNA for the CDR3: TGTGCCAGCAGCCCCCGGACTAGCGGGAGGGGTGAGCAGTTCTTC. As protein: CASSPRTSGRGEQFF. Filled out from reference TRBV7-9 and TRBJ2-1, the complete variable domain reads DTGVSQNPRHKITKRGQNVTFRCDPISEHNRLYWYRQTLGQGPEFLTYFQNEAQLEKSRLLSDRFSAERPKGSFSTLEIQRTEQGDSAMYLCASSPRTSGRGEQFFGPGTRLTVL.

The rearrangement joins TRBV24-1 to TRBJ1-5; D might be TRBD1 (6 bases). Trimming took off 6 bases at V and 9 bases at J, with 14 bases between the two ends. The CDR3 has 13 amino acids. Looked up from germline, CDR1 is KGHDR and CDR2 is SFDVKD. In DNA form, the CDR3 reads TGTGCCACCAGTCAGGGGCAGGAAGGGCCCCAGCATTTT. It translates to CATSQGQEGPQHF.

This chain uses TRBV18 with TRBJ2-5; weak D call: TRBD2 (6 bases). The germline V gene has CDR1 KGHSH and CDR2 LQKENI. V dropped 6 bases and J dropped 0 bases, with 11 bases sitting between them. CDR3 size: 14 residues. CDR3 in DNA: TGTGCCAGCTCTTTCGGGACTTACCAAGAGACCCAGTACTTC. Translating gives CASSFGTYQETQYF.

The chain links TRBV28 to TRBJ2-7, with 11 bases lining up with TRBD2. J lost 3 bases, V lost 10 bases, and 5 bases had no gene match. This CDR3 region has 13 residues. The germline CDR1 and CDR2 sequences are MDHEN and SYDVKM. The CDR3 DNA reads TGTGCCACTACGCTAGCGGGAGGCTACGAGCAGTACTTC. It yields the protein CATTLAGGYEQYF. Together with reference TRBV28 and TRBJ2-7, the CDR3 gives the full variable domain: DVKVTQSSRYLVKRTGEKVFLECVQDMDHENMFWYRQDPGLGLRLIYFSYDVKMKEKGDIPEGYSVSREKKERFSLILESASTNQTSMYLCATTLAGGYEQYFGPGTRLTVT.

The rearrangement links TRBV3-1 (or the pseudogene TRBV3-2) to TRBJ2-5, with 10 bases that match TRBD2. CDR1 is LGHDT, CDR2 YNNKEL, per germline (reference sequence). The V and J ends lost 4 bases and 3 bases, in that order; junction bases with no gene match: 2. The CDR3 length is 14 residues. The CDR3 spells CASSRGLAEETQYF. CDR3 DNA sequence: TGTGCCAGCAGCCGAGGACTAGCGGAAGAGACCCAGTACTTC.

With regard to this clone: In the same sample, other DNA sequences code for this CDR3. The V gene is TRBV7-2, the J gene TRBJ2-3; 11 bases align to TRBD1. This CDR3 comprises 14 residues. Germline CDR1 is SGHTA and CDR2 is FQGNSA. V shed 4 bases and J 4 bases; nucleotides not matched to a gene: 1. The CDR3 protein is CASSWGQGADTQYF. The CDR3 DNA follows: TGTGCCAGCAGCTGGGGACAGGGGGCAGATACGCAGTATTTT.

The rearrangement links TRBV29-1 to TRBJ1-4; possible D gene TRBD1, 6 bases. V lost 0 bases, J lost 6 bases, and 14 bases lay in between. Germline loops: CDR1 SQVTM, CDR2 ANQGSEA. The CDR3 runs 15 residues. For the CDR3, the DNA is TGCAGCGTTGAAGATCTTCAGGGGAGAGATGAAAAACTGTTTTTT. Protein sequence: CSVEDLQGRDEKLFF.

This clone was seen only a few times. V gene TRBV4-3 combines with J gene TRBJ2-1; 12 positions match TRBD1. The ends lost 6 bases at V and 9 bases at J; junction bases unmatched: 9. This CDR3 has 15 residues. CDR1 is LGHNA, CDR2 YSLEER, per germline. DNA of the CDR3: TGCGCCAGCAGTCCCACCGGGACAGGGGGCACTGAGCAGTTCTTC. Translated, it gives CASSPTGTGGTEQFF.

The chain couples TRBV19 to TRBJ1-1, with 8 nucleotides matching TRBD1. The CDR3 is 15 amino acids. With V trimmed by 4 bases and J by 4 bases, 8 bases remained unmatched. CDR1 is LNHDA and CDR2 is SQIVND in the germline V gene (reference sequence). As DNA, the CDR3 is TGTGCCAGTAGTAGCTCCTCAGGGGGCGTCACTGAAGCTTTCTTT. As protein: CASSSSSGGVTEAFF.

The chain recombines TRBV3-1 (or the pseudogene TRBV3-2) with TRBJ2-5, with 8 bases matching TRBD2. The V segment lost 3 bases and the J segment 9 bases; nucleotides outside the gene matches: 9. The germline CDR1 and CDR2 sequences are LGHDT and YNNKEL (reference sequence). CDR3 length: 14 residues. The CDR3 DNA is TGTGCCAGCAGCCATCTAGCGGGTCGCCAGGCCCAGTACTTC. Protein sequence: CASSHLAGRQAQYF.

The CDR3 loop reads CATSKGSGRARRGELFF. The CDR3 DNA sequence: TGTGCCACCAGCAAAGGGTCGGGGAGAGCACGCCGGGGGGAGCTGTTTTTT. The rearrangement uses TRBV15 and TRBJ2-2; a possible D gene is TRBD2 (5 bases). The V and J ends lost 4 bases and 8 bases respectively, with 23 bases between them. The CDR3 is 17 amino acids. The V gene's germline CDR1 is LNHNV and CDR2 YYDKDF (reference sequence).

This clone was seen only once. V usage is TRBV30 and J usage is TRBJ2-3; D remains ambiguous. The germline V gene encodes CDR1 GTSNPN and CDR2 SVGIG (reference sequence). V dropped 2 bases and J dropped 2 bases, with 5 bases sitting between them. The CDR3 is 12 residues long. CDR3 in DNA: TGTGCCTGGAGTTTTCACACAGATACGCAGTATTTT. This translates into CAWSFHTDTQYF.

The chain uses TRBV5-1 and TRBJ2-7; 7 bases are a match to TRBD1. Germline V gene lookup returns CDR1 SGHRS and CDR2 YFSETQ. This CDR3 is built from 15 residues. The V segment lost 3 bases and the J segment 4 bases; nucleotides outside the gene matches: 10. The CDR3 sequence: CASSSRGLAGYEQYF. The CDR3 DNA is TGCGCCAGCAGCTCAAGGGGGCTAGCAGGGTACGAGCAGTACTTC.

This clone came up once. The CDR3 is CASSQASRYEQYF. The CDR3 nucleotides are TGTGCCAGCAGCCAAGCTAGCCGGTACGAGCAGTACTTC. The chain uses TRBV14 and TRBJ2-7; possible D gene TRBD2, 5 bases. CDR1 and CDR2 (germline): SGHDN, FVKESK. This CDR3 is 13 amino acids long. V lost 1 base and J 4 bases, leaving 8 bases between the germline ends.

The chain is built from TRBV7-9 and TRBJ2-7; 14 positions agree with TRBD2. The CDR3 totals 16 residues. Germline loops: CDR1 SEHNR, CDR2 FQNEAQ (reference sequence). The junction had 6 bases not matched to a gene; V was cut back by 5 bases and J by 3 bases. CDR3 DNA: TGTGCCAGCAGCCCGGGACTAGCGGGAGATCGCTACGAGCAGTACTTC. It encodes CASSPGLAGDRYEQYF.

This clone was picked up one time. V gene TRBV19 combines with J gene TRBJ1-1, with D unclear. Germline V gives CDR1 LNHDA, CDR2 SQIVND (reference sequence). The CDR3 covers 11 residues. V was clipped by 3 bases and J by 7 bases, with 6 bases between them. CDR3 sequence reads: CASSILLEAFF. The CDR3 DNA follows: TGTGCCAGTAGTATCCTACTTGAAGCTTTCTTT.

This clone occurred once. The chain is built from TRBV19 and TRBJ2-1; 11 bases map to TRBD2. Germline CDR1 LNHDA, CDR2 SQIVND (reference sequence). Trimming removed 4 bases from V and 8 bases from J; junction bases left unmatched: 7. The CDR3 has 15 residues. The CDR3 nucleotides are TGTGCCAGTAGTACCCCCGGACTAGCGGGCGATGAGCAGTTCTTC. This encodes CASSTPGLAGDEQFF.

For this clone: The sample contains more than one DNA sequence encoding this CDR3. The rearrangement joins TRBV6-2 or TRBV6-3 to TRBJ1-2; 9 bases align to TRBD1. Trimming removed 5 bases from V and 1 base from J; junction bases left unmatched: 2. Per the germline V gene, CDR1 is MNHEY and CDR2 is SVGEGT. This CDR3 is built from 14 residues. The CDR3 loop reads CASSRTGVNYGYTF. CDR3 DNA: TGTGCCAGCAGTCGGACAGGGGTTAACTATGGCTACACCTTC.

The V and J genes are TRBV7-8 and TRBJ1-5; the D gene is possibly TRBD1 (5 bases). The CDR3 is 13 residues long. Trimming pared 1 base from V and 7 bases from J, leaving 8 bases between. Germline V gene lookup returns CDR1 SGHVS and CDR2 FQNEAQ. The CDR3: CASSLEEGQPQHF. DNA of the CDR3: TGTGCCAGCAGCTTAGAGGAGGGGCAGCCCCAGCATTTT. The full variable domain, with the rest looked up from reference TRBV7-8 and TRBJ1-5, is GAGVSQSPRYKVAKRGQDVALRCDPISGHVSLFWYQQALGQGPEFLTYFQNEAQLDKSGLPSDRFFAERPEGSVSTLKIQRTQQEDSAVYLCASSLEEGQPQHFGDGTRLSIL.

On this clone itself: Other DNA sequences within the sample encode an identical CDR3. The chain carries TRBV5-6 and TRBJ2-7, with D unresolved. The CDR3 contains 12 residues. The V gene's germline CDR1 is SGHDT and CDR2 YYEEEE. Trimming shortened V by 0 bases and J by 2 bases, and 3 bases separated the two germline ends. This CDR3 is CASSLGAYEQYF. The CDR3 DNA is TGTGCCAGCAGCTTGGGCGCCTACGAGCAGTACTTC.

This clone was observed a handful of times. V usage is TRBV5-4 and J usage is TRBJ2-7; maybe TRBD2 (6 bases). The CDR3 extends over 16 amino acids. CDR1 and CDR2 from the germline V gene are SGHNT and YYREEE (reference sequence). Trimming removed 4 bases from V and 4 bases from J, with 21 bases in between. The chain's CDR3 is CASSPTSRGGIYEQYF. CDR3 bases: TGTGCCAGCAGCCCGACCTCGAGGGGAGGCATTTACGAGCAGTACTTC.

The V gene is TRBV15, the J gene TRBJ2-7; no clear D. Germline V gene lookup returns CDR1 LNHNV and CDR2 YYDKDF (reference sequence). This CDR3 is built from 16 residues. Between the trimmed V and J ends, which lost 1 base and 2 bases, there was a span of 15 bases. CDR3 DNA: TGTGCCACCAGCAGAGCAACGAGGTCTGCCCCCTACGAGCAGTACTTC. Translation: CATSRATRSAPYEQYF. The variable domain in full, with the rest retrieved from reference TRBV15 and TRBJ2-7, is DAMVIQNPRYQVTQFGKPVTLSCSQTLNHNVMYWYQQKSSQAPKLLFHYYDKDFNNEADTPDNFQSRRPNTSFCFLDIRSPGLGDTAMYLCATSRATRSAPYEQYFGPGTRLTVT.

V and J are TRBV19 and TRBJ1-1; the match to TRBD1 covers 7 bases. This CDR3 has 14 amino acids. With 3 bases clipped from V and 5 bases from J, the junction kept 6 bases outside the gene matches. CDR1 LNHDA and CDR2 SQIVND come from the germline V gene (reference sequence). Here the CDR3 reads CASSMDRMMTEAFF. The CDR3 bases are TGTGCCAGTAGTATGGACAGGATGATGACTGAAGCTTTCTTT.

V gene TRBV7-2 combines with J gene TRBJ2-4; 7 bases align to TRBD2. This CDR3 comprises 14 residues. V lost 4 bases, J lost 1 base, and 1 base stayed unmatched. Germline assignment: CDR1 SGHTA and CDR2 FQGNSA. CDR3 region: CASSSGRAKNIQYF. Here the CDR3 DNA reads TGTGCCAGCAGCTCCGGGAGGGCCAAAAACATTCAGTACTTC.

This chain uses TRBV27 with TRBJ2-3; 9 bases agree with TRBD2. Per germline, CDR1 MNHEY and CDR2 SMNVEV (reference sequence). Trimming removed 5 bases from V and 4 bases from J; junction bases left unmatched: 7. The CDR3 has 15 residues. The CDR3 DNA sequence: TGTGCCAGCAGTAGGGCGGGAGGGTTCGCAGATACGCAGTATTTT. Amino acid sequence: CASSRAGGFADTQYF.

The rearrangement uses TRBV2 and TRBJ2-7; D perhaps matches TRBD2 (5 bases). Trimming took 4 bases from V and 4 from J, leaving 11 bases between them. Germline V gene sequence: CDR1 SNHLY, CDR2 FYNNEI. The CDR3 runs 13 residues. As DNA, the CDR3 is TGTGCCAGCAGTGTCGGGGTGGGTTACGAGCAGTACTTC. Translated: CASSVGVGYEQYF.

About this clone itself: Other DNA sequences in this specimen translate into the identical CDR3. The chain combines TRBV28 with TRBJ1-3; D ambiguous. The CDR3 consists of 12 residues. V was pared by 6 bases and J by 4 bases, with 7 bases between. The germline V gene encodes CDR1 MDHEN and CDR2 SYDVKM. The CDR3: CASSLQGNTIYF. The CDR3 coding sequence is TGTGCCAGCAGCTTACAGGGAAACACCATATATTTT.

The chain uses TRBV9 and TRBJ1-6, with D possibly TRBD1 on 5 matching bases. Per the germline V gene, CDR1 is SGDLS and CDR2 is YYNGEE. V lost 5 bases and J 10 bases, leaving 19 bases between the germline ends. The CDR3 spans 15 residues. CDR3 DNA: TGTGCCAGCAGTAACCCATCGGGGGTAAACTCACCCCTCCACTTT. Amino acid sequence: CASSNPSGVNSPLHF.

The chain links TRBV27 to TRBJ2-3, with D maybe TRBD2 (6 bases). This CDR3 is built from 15 residues. V dropped 1 base and J dropped 5 bases, with 13 bases sitting between them. CDR1 and CDR2 (germline): MNHEY, SMNVEV (reference sequence). The CDR3 region is CASSLFPAGRDTQYF. The CDR3 bases are TGTGCCAGCAGTTTATTCCCAGCGGGTCGAGATACGCAGTATTTT.

About this clone itself: One end of the junction does not line up with germline, which may come from a read error. The CDR3 protein is CAGSGDRGGGYTF. The CDR3 nucleotides are TGTGCCGGCAGTGGGGACAGGGGTGGTGGCTACACCTTC. The V and J genes are TRBV2 and TRBJ1-2; 10 bases agree with TRBD1. Germline V gene lookup returns CDR1 SNHLY and CDR2 FYNNEI. There are 13 residues in the CDR3.